One T cell receptor (beta chain) is described in this entry. Its antigen is not known. The data were taken from a study of beta chain features in type 1 diabetes. The CDR3 consists of 15 residues. Germline lookup yields CDR1 SGDLS and CDR2 YYNGEE. The germline V and J ends were trimmed by 2 bases and 1 base, with 11 bases remaining between them. Isolated RNA was reverse transcribed in full, so expressed TCRB transcripts were sequenced. Repertoires were generated with immunoSEQ multiplex PCR, while TCRdb's copy carries only in-frame clones and drops some. The sample holds about 170,000 clones, 7.8% seen once. Study-wide results and limits: Among all four CD4+ subsets, Type 1 diabetes patients had TCRB CDR3s that were moderately but significantly shorter.

The gene calls are TRBV9 and TRBJ2-3, with D tentatively TRBD2 (5 bases). This TCR was sampled from a woman in her 40s with type 1 diabetes. The sequenced sample consisted of central memory CD4+ T cells from blood. CDR3 DNA: TGTGCCAGCAGCGTCCGTGGAGGCCGCACAGATACGCAGTATTTT. As protein: CASSVRGGRTDTQYF.